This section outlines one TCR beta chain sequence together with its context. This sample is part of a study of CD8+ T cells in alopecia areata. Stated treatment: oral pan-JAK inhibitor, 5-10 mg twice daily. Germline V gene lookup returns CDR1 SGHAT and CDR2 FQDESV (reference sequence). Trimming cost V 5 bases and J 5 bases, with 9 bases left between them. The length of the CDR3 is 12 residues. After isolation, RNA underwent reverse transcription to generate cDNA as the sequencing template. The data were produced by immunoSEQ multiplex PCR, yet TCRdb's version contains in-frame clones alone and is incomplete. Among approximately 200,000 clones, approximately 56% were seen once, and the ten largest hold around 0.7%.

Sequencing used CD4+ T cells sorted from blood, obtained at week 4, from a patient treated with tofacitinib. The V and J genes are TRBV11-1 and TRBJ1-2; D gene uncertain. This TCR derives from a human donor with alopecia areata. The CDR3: CASSDGRYGYTF. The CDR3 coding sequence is TGTGCCAGCAGCGACGGCCGATATGGCTACACCTTC.